One and the same sample provided the 29 T cell receptor beta chains below, sequenced in a study of T cell repertoires in cytomegalovirus infection. TCRdb called the reads again in MiXCR, with one record for every CDR3 protein. The repertoire consists of hundreds of thousands of distinct CDR3 sequences, with around a third occurring once and the leading ten covering 15% to 20%. No cognate antigen is known for these TCRs. Sample: cultured PBMCs, taken from culture after CMV antigen stimulation. The receptors shown here come from a human donor in good health (CMV status not recorded). Some clones in this sample may be carry-over from other donors' samples.

This clonotype was detected only once. This chain uses TRBV7-4 with TRBJ2-5; 11 nucleotides align to TRBD1. The germline V gene has CDR1 SGHVT and CDR2 SQSDAQ. J gave up 5 bases and V 5 bases, and 10 bases lay outside the gene matches. This CDR3 region has 16 residues. The DNA for the CDR3 is TGTGCCAGCAGCGCTGGGACAGGGGGAGCCTCGGAGACCCAGTACTTC. Amino acid sequence: CASSAGTGGASETQYF.

The chain combines TRBV12-3 or TRBV12-4 with TRBJ2-7, with 7 bases lining up with TRBD1. Losses at the gene ends were 5 bases for V and 5 bases for J; bases not matched to a gene: 21. The CDR3 is made up of 18 amino acids. CDR3 in amino acids: CASSPRPRADREYHEQYF. CDR3 sequence (DNA): TGTGCCAGCAGTCCCCGACCACGGGCCGACAGGGAATACCACGAGCAGTACTTC.

The chain recombines TRBV6-6 with TRBJ2-7, with 7 bases lining up with TRBD1. Germline V gene lookup returns CDR1 MNHNY and CDR2 SVGAGI (reference sequence). With V trimmed by 7 bases and J by 1 base, 10 bases remained unmatched. This CDR3 comprises 15 residues. CDR3 sequence: CASNFRTGSSYEQYF. CDR3 bases: TGTGCCAGCAATTTCAGGACAGGCTCGTCCTACGAGCAGTACTTC.

The V and J genes are TRBV20-1 and TRBJ2-1; 8 positions match TRBD2. The V segment lost 6 bases and the J segment 1 base; nucleotides outside the gene matches: 5. The CDR3 is 14 residues long. Germline loops: CDR1 DFQATT, CDR2 SNEGSKA (reference sequence). This CDR3 is CSALAGGSYNEQFF. Here the CDR3 DNA reads TGCAGTGCCCTCGCGGGAGGTTCCTACAATGAGCAGTTCTTC.

The V call is TRBV6-2 or TRBV6-3, the J call TRBJ2-1, with 9 positions matching TRBD1. This CDR3 has 16 residues. The J segment lost 4 bases and the V segment lost 6 bases, leaving 10 bases of the junction unmatched. Per the germline V gene, CDR1 is MNHEY and CDR2 is SVGEGT. The CDR3 DNA is TGTGCCAGCAGCGAGACAGGGGGTACGTTTTACAATGAGCAGTTCTTC. It is translated as CASSETGGTFYNEQFF.

Many counts were recorded for this clonotype. The genes are TRBV7-2 and TRBJ2-3, with TRBD2 matching over 10 bases. The CDR3 totals 16 residues. CDR1 and CDR2 (germline): SGHTA, FQGNSA. The junction had 5 bases not matched to a gene; V was cut back by 2 bases and J by 3 bases. The CDR3 region has the DNA TGTGCCAGCAGCTTAAGCGGGGGGGCGGGGACAGATACGCAGTATTTT. Protein sequence: CASSLSGGAGTDTQYF.

This clonotype was picked up many times. The chain combines TRBV7-9 with TRBJ1-1, with D unclear. This CDR3 is built from 12 residues. CDR1 SEHNR and CDR2 FQNEAQ come from the germline V gene (reference sequence). V gave up 1 base and J gave up 8 bases, with 8 bases separating them. The CDR3 coding sequence is TGTGCCAGCAGCTTAGAGGAGTTCGAAGCTTTCTTT. Encoded protein: CASSLEEFEAFF.

The chain combines TRBV10-3 with TRBJ2-6; TRBD1 agrees at 8 bases. This CDR3 region has 16 residues. V lost 8 bases and J lost 2; bases outside the gene matches: 8. The germline gives CDR1 ENHRY, CDR2 SYGVKD. CDR3 sequence reads: CAIGTGATPGANVLTF. In DNA, the CDR3 is TGTGCCATCGGGACAGGCGCCACCCCTGGGGCCAACGTCCTGACTTTC.

The rearrangement links TRBV7-2 to TRBJ2-1, with a weak D call TRBD2 (7 bases). Trimming pared 1 base from V and 4 bases from J, leaving 20 bases between. The CDR3 runs to 18 residues. From germline, CDR1 is SGHTA and CDR2 FQGNSA. The CDR3 DNA is TGTGCCAGCAGCTTAGGTTGGGGGGCGGGAGAGGATTACAATGAGCAGTTCTTC. Its translation is CASSLGWGAGEDYNEQFF.

J is TRBJ2-1 and V is TRBV29-1; TRBD2 agrees at 8 bases. There are 14 residues in the CDR3. Germline V CDR1 and CDR2: SQVTM, ANQGSEA. J gave up 7 bases and V 7 bases, and 12 bases lay outside the gene matches. The CDR3 sequence: CSGTLDRGGNEQFF. The DNA for the CDR3 is TGCAGCGGAACCCTGGACCGCGGGGGGAATGAGCAGTTCTTC.

This clonotype was found many times. The chain has TRBV7-4 and TRBJ1-4; D is unresolved. This CDR3 spans 17 amino acids. Trimming took off 5 bases at V and 5 bases at J, with 21 bases between the two ends. Germline V CDR1 and CDR2: SGHVT, SQSDAQ. CDR3 sequence (DNA): TGTGCCAGCAGCCAACCCCTTCTACACAAAGGAAATGAAAAACTGTTTTTT. Translating gives CASSQPLLHKGNEKLFF.

This chain links TRBV20-1 with TRBJ2-3; D possibly uses TRBD1 or TRBD2 (5 bases each). This CDR3 spans 15 amino acids. V lost 6 bases and J lost 3, with 19 bases in between. CDR1 is DFQATT, CDR2 SNEGSKA, per germline (reference sequence). CDR3 coding DNA: TGCAGTGCCCCGGGGCCAGCGCTGGAGACAGATACGCAGTATTTT. Translated: CSAPGPALETDTQYF.

At least ten counts were recorded for this clonotype. This chain joins TRBV7-2 and TRBJ1-4; 7 positions match TRBD1. Losses at the gene ends were 10 bases for V and 3 bases for J; bases not matched to a gene: 5. The CDR3 sequence is 13 residues long. Germline V gene sequence: CDR1 SGHTA, CDR2 FQGNSA. CDR3: CATSGQPNEKLFF. CDR3 DNA: TGTGCCACCTCGGGACAGCCTAATGAAAAACTGTTTTTT.

A single count supports this clonotype. This chain links TRBV15 with TRBJ2-7; 8 bases agree with TRBD2. Germline lookup yields CDR1 LNHNV and CDR2 YYDKDF (reference sequence). CDR3 size: 14 residues. With 5 bases clipped from V and 6 bases from J, the junction kept 9 bases outside the gene matches. The CDR3 region is CATSFTRGEGEQYF. The CDR3 DNA is TGTGCCACCAGCTTCACGCGGGGGGAGGGCGAGCAGTACTTC.

The chain carries TRBV7-2 and TRBJ2-4, with D possibly being TRBD1 or TRBD2 (6 bases each). Germline CDR1 reads SGHTA; CDR2 reads FQGNSA. V lost 1 base, J lost 8 bases, and 12 bases lay in between. The CDR3 loop spans 14 amino acids. The DNA for the CDR3 is TGTGCCAGCAGCTTAGTGAGGGGGGCGGACATTCAGTACTTC. Encoded protein: CASSLVRGADIQYF.

This clonotype occurred a few times. J is TRBJ1-2 and V is TRBV19; tentative D call: TRBD1 (6 bases). V lost 6 bases and J 3 bases, leaving 23 bases between the germline ends. The germline gives CDR1 LNHDA, CDR2 SQIVND (reference sequence). The CDR3 totals 17 residues. CDR3 bases: TGTGCCAGTAGCCCCAGGGCAGGGGCATTAGGTGACTATGGCTACACCTTC. Translated, it gives CASSPRAGALGDYGYTF.

The chain combines TRBV20-1 with TRBJ2-7; 8 nucleotides line up with TRBD2. The length of the CDR3 is 13 residues. Trimming took 3 bases from V and 2 from J; bases not matched to a gene: 3. Germline loops: CDR1 DFQATT, CDR2 SNEGSKA (reference sequence). The CDR3 region is CSARGLETYEQYF. DNA of the CDR3: TGCAGTGCTAGGGGACTAGAGACCTACGAGCAGTACTTC.

The rearrangement joins TRBV4-2 to TRBJ2-1, with D hard to call. Between the trimmed V and J ends, which lost 0 bases and 11 bases, there was a span of 14 bases. There are 14 residues in the CDR3. CDR1 is LGHNA, CDR2 YNFKEQ, per germline. The CDR3 is CASSQDSSVPQQFF. CDR3 DNA: TGTGCCAGCAGCCAAGATTCTTCGGTCCCCCAGCAGTTCTTC.

The CDR3 DNA reads as TGTGCCAGCTCACCCGGCGCTAGCGTCGACAATGAGCAGTTCTTC. It translates to CASSPGASVDNEQFF. The rearrangement uses TRBV18 and TRBJ2-1, with a weak D call TRBD2 (6 bases). Between the trimmed V and J ends, which lost 3 bases and 5 bases, there was a span of 14 bases. The germline CDR1 and CDR2 sequences are KGHSH and LQKENI. This CDR3 has 15 residues.

This clonotype has only a few counts. The gene calls are TRBV7-2 and TRBJ2-5, with D unclear. V lost 6 bases to trimming and J lost 5 bases, with 13 bases between them. CDR1 is SGHTA and CDR2 is FQGNSA in the germline V gene. The CDR3 runs to 13 residues. The CDR3 loop reads CASRAGLRETQYF. DNA of the CDR3: TGTGCCAGCAGGGCAGGTTTGAGGGAGACCCAGTACTTC.

This chain uses TRBV28 with TRBJ1-1; D is unresolved. Germline V gene lookup returns CDR1 MDHEN and CDR2 SYDVKM. The CDR3 covers 14 residues. Trimming cost V 8 bases and J 0 bases, with 13 bases left between them. The CDR3 DNA follows: TGTGCCAGCGATGAGTCGCCAGTGAACACTGAAGCTTTCTTT. Amino acids: CASDESPVNTEAFF.

J is TRBJ2-7 and V is TRBV6-6; tentative D call: TRBD1 (6 bases). CDR1 is MNHNY, CDR2 SVGAGI, per germline (reference sequence). Trimming pared 5 bases from V and 0 bases from J, leaving 8 bases between. The CDR3 sequence is 13 residues long. In DNA form, the CDR3 reads TGTGCCAGCAGTACAGGGCACTCCTACGAGCAGTACTTC. It specifies CASSTGHSYEQYF.

This clonotype has only a few counts. The chain links TRBV4-1 to TRBJ2-7; 8 positions match TRBD1. The ends lost 6 bases at V and 5 bases at J; junction bases unmatched: 6. This CDR3 has 13 residues. Germline CDR1 MGHRA, CDR2 YSYEKL. The CDR3 loop reads CASRRTGSHEQYF. The CDR3 nucleotides read TGCGCCAGCAGACGGACAGGGTCCCACGAGCAGTACTTC.

The chain combines TRBV25-1 with TRBJ2-2; TRBD2 aligns across 7 bases. Germline V lookup: CDR1 MGHDK, CDR2 SYGVNS. The CDR3 covers 15 residues. Trimming at V came to 5 bases and at J to 6 bases, leaving 9 bases not matched to a gene. This CDR3 reads CASSSSPTSPGELFF. CDR3 coding DNA: TGTGCCAGCAGTTCATCTCCGACTAGCCCCGGGGAGCTGTTTTTT.

V usage is TRBV28 and J usage is TRBJ1-1; 7 bases are shared with TRBD1. This CDR3 comprises 16 residues. V shed 5 bases and J 0 bases; nucleotides not matched to a gene: 9. Per the germline V gene, CDR1 is MDHEN and CDR2 is SYDVKM. DNA for the CDR3: TGTGCCAGCAGTCCTCCGGGACAGATACTGAACACTGAAGCTTTCTTT. Translated, it gives CASSPPGQILNTEAFF.

The sample holds a few counts of this clonotype. The gene calls are TRBV7-2 and TRBJ1-5; no firm D call. V lost 3 bases and J 6 bases, leaving 18 bases between the germline ends. The CDR3 runs 16 residues. The V gene's germline CDR1 is SGHTA and CDR2 FQGNSA. In DNA, the CDR3 is TGTGCCAGCAGCTTGTTAGGGCCCCGGGGTCCTCAGCCCCAGCATTTT. Protein: CASSLLGPRGPQPQHF.

This clonotype was detected only once. This chain joins TRBV4-1 and TRBJ2-2; D remains ambiguous. Trimming cost V 4 bases and J 5 bases, with 11 bases left between them. The CDR3 runs to 14 residues. Germline-derived CDR1 and CDR2 are MGHRA and YSYEKL. CDR3 sequence reads: CASSPPVGTGELFF. The CDR3 coding sequence is TGCGCCAGCAGCCCGCCCGTAGGGACCGGGGAGCTGTTTTTT.

The chain carries TRBV5-4 and TRBJ2-1, with 8 bases that match TRBD2. The length of the CDR3 is 16 residues. In germline, CDR1 is SGHNT, CDR2 YYREEE (reference sequence). V lost 4 bases to trimming and J lost 8 bases; unmatched junction nucleotides: 14. CDR3 residues: CASSTELAVERDEQFF. The CDR3 bases are TGTGCCAGCAGCACCGAACTAGCGGTCGAAAGGGATGAGCAGTTCTTC.

J is TRBJ1-5 and V is TRBV20-1; D gene unclear. The CDR3 extends over 14 amino acids. CDR1 and CDR2 (germline): DFQATT, SNEGSKA (reference sequence). The V gene lost 1 base and the J gene lost 5 bases, with 12 bases spanning the gap. CDR3 residues: CSARVPVGYQPQHF. Written as DNA, the CDR3 is TGCAGTGCTAGAGTCCCTGTTGGATATCAGCCCCAGCATTTT.